The text below deals with one T cell receptor beta chain. The CDR3 spans 13 residues. Germline V gene data show CDR1 as SNHLY and CDR2 as FYNNEI. V lost 8 bases and J 1 base, leaving 9 bases between the germline ends. These data belong to a study of blood T cell repertoires in COVID-19. Study background: From the United States, Italy and Spain came samples of acute and convalescent COVID-19.

The authors' processing: Reference gene primer amplification gave nucleated cell count estimates. Measured with immunoSEQ multiplex PCR; TCRdb has only the in-frame clones, and not every one. V and J calls and clone size are given by that table; D and trimming were obtained from the DNA. The sample lists about 88,000 clones, about 84% occurring once. The specimen sequenced was peripheral blood. The sequence was collected from a woman in her 70s with acute or convalescent COVID-19. The gene calls are TRBV2 and TRBJ2-1; no reliable D call. CDR3 coding DNA: TGTGCCAGCGCCCTAGAATCCTACAATGAGCAGTTCTTC. Its translation: CASALESYNEQFF.